The present entry profiles one T cell receptor beta chain with its context. The entry originates in a study of ipilimumab plus nivolumab after autologous stem cell transplantation. In the study overall: Myeloma cases were transplant-naive high-risk or relapsed within 3 years post first autologous transplant.

The CDR3 is 16 residues long. V gave up 1 base and J gave up 5 bases; unmatched junction bases: 8. Germline V gene data show CDR1 as KGHSH and CDR2 as LQKENI. Repertoires were generated with immunoSEQ multiplex PCR, while TCRdb's copy carries only in-frame clones and drops some. The table lists 9,100 or so clones, roughly three quarters of them singletons. This rearrangement joins TRBV18 to TRBJ2-5; 9 nucleotides match TRBD2. The clonotype was recovered from a female donor with multiple myeloma. The input for sequencing was PBMCs, taken in a trial of ipilimumab plus nivolumab as post-transplant consolidation. The CDR3 coding sequence is TGTGCCAGCTCACCACGACTAACAACTAGCGGGGAGACCCAGTACTTC. As protein: CASSPRLTTSGETQYF.